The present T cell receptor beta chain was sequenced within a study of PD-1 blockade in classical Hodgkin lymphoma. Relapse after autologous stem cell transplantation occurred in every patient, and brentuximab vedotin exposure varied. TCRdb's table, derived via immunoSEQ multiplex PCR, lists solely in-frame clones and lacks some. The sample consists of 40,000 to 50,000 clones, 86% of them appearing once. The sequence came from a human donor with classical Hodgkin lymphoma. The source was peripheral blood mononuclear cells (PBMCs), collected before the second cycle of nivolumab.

The CDR3, as DNA: TGTGCCAGCAGGCTACCGGGACAAAGCTATGGCTACACCTTC. The encoded protein is CASRLPGQSYGYTF. The chain joins TRBV28 to TRBJ1-2, with D maybe TRBD1 (6 bases). CDR3 size: 14 residues. Germline V gene sequence: CDR1 MDHEN, CDR2 SYDVKM. V gave up 6 bases and J gave up 4 bases, with 15 bases separating them.